The rows below give T cell receptor beta chains drawn from one sample of a study of cytomegalovirus exposure and HLA in healthy donors. TCRdb's table, derived via immunoSEQ multiplex PCR, lists solely in-frame clones and lacks some. Of roughly 110,000 clones listed, over 75% are singletons. The sequencing input was PBMCs. These receptors were obtained from a man aged 25 to 40 in good health and CMV-seronegative. Both conserved end residues are part of each CDR3. Each record gives: V gene, J gene, D gene, clone size, CDR3 protein, CDR3 DNA. The D gene is left open where the match is weak. Rows may omit the clone size; those that give it use once, few, many or a size class.

TRBV19	TRBJ2-7	TRBD2	NA	CASSTTGGVTEQYF	TGTGCCAGTAGTACGACCGGGGGGGTAACCGAGCAGTACTTC
TRBV9	TRBJ2-7	TRBD1	few	CASSQQGVPYEQYF	TGTGCCAGCAGCCAACAGGGGGTCCCCTACGAGCAGTACTTC
TRBV19	TRBJ1-2	NA	NA	CASSILLGSYGYTF	TGTGCCAGTAGTATCCTTCTAGGAAGCTATGGCTACACCTTC
TRBV5-1	TRBJ2-7	TRBD2	NA	CASSTAGLAGGIYEQYF	TGCGCCAGCAGCACCGCCGGACTAGCGGGAGGGATCTACGAGCAGTACTTC
TRBV30	TRBJ2-1	TRBD2	NA	CARGGLAGHGQFF	TGTGCTCGGGGAGGACTAGCGGGGCATGGGCAGTTCTTC
TRBV30	TRBJ2-3	TRBD2	NA	CAWSWREQPTDTQYF	TGTGCCTGGAGTTGGCGGGAGCAACCCACAGATACGCAGTATTTT
TRBV5-1	TRBJ2-1	NA	NA	CASSPFRGAGESNEQFF	TGCGCCAGCAGCCCATTCCGGGGGGCGGGAGAATCCAATGAGCAGTTCTTC
TRBV11-1	TRBJ2-5	TRBD2	NA	CASAPGLAGSETQYF	TGTGCCAGCGCACCGGGACTAGCGGGATCTGAGACCCAGTACTTC
TRBV28	TRBJ2-5	NA	NA	CASSFAGVPETQYF	TGTGCCAGCAGTTTCGCAGGGGTCCCGGAGACCCAGTACTTC
TRBV7-9	TRBJ1-3	TRBD1	NA	CAGLTRTGGDTIYF	TGTGCCGGCCTAACACGGACAGGAGGCGACACCATATATTTT
TRBV30	TRBJ2-2	TRBD2	NA	CAWSVLAGWVGELFF	TGTGCCTGGAGTGTCCTAGCGGGATGGGTCGGGGAGCTGTTTTTT
TRBV6-5	TRBJ1-2	TRBD1	NA	CASSWTGAPVYGYTF	TGTGCCAGCAGTTGGACAGGGGCACCGGTCTATGGCTACACCTTC
TRBV6-5	TRBJ2-7	NA	NA	CASSLGVSYEQYF	TGTGCCAGCAGTCTAGGAGTCTCCTACGAGCAGTACTTC
TRBV29-1	TRBJ2-1	NA	NA	CSVEPFEAPYNEQFF	TGCAGCGTTGAGCCCTTCGAGGCCCCTTACAATGAGCAGTTCTTC
TRBV5-6	TRBJ2-5	TRBD1	NA	CASSLRTGGPQETQYF	TGTGCCAGCAGCTTGAGGACAGGGGGTCCCCAAGAGACCCAGTACTTC